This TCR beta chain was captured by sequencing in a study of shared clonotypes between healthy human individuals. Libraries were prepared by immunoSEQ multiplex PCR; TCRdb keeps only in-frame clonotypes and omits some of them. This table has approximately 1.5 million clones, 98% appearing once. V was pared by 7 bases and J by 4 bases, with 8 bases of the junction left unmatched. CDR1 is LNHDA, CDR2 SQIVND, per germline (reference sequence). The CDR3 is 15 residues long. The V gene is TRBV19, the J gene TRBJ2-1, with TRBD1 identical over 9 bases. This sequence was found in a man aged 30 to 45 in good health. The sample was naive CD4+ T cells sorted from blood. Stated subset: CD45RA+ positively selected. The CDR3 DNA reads TGTGCCAGTAAAAGGGACAGGGTACAGTACAATGAGCAGTTCTTC. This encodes CASKRDRVQYNEQFF. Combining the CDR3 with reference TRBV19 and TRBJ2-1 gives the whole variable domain DGGITQSPKYLFRKEGQNVTLSCEQNLNHDAMYWYRQDPGQGLRLIYYSQIVNDFQKGDIAEGYSVSREKKESFPLTVTSAQKNPTAFYLCASKRDRVQYNEQFFGPGTRLTVL.